These T cell receptor beta chains were read from a single sample in a study of T cell responses to AZD1222 COVID-19 vaccine. Repertoires were generated with immunoSEQ multiplex PCR, while TCRdb's copy carries only in-frame clones and drops some. The sample lists 95,000 to 150,000 clones, roughly nine tenths occurring once. Here the sequenced sample was peripheral blood, taken 28 days after the second AZD1222 dose. The receptors were sampled from an adult who received the AZD1222 COVID-19 vaccine. The CDR3 runs from the conserved cysteine through the conserved F or W. A D gene is named only where the DNA matches it firmly. Only part of the rows carry a size: once, few, many, or a class if the clone is expanded.

D,size,J,V,DNA,CDR3
-,-,TRBJ1-1,TRBV11-1,TGTGCCAGCACCGGACGGCAGAACACTGAAGCTTTCTTT,CASTGRQNTEAFF
-,-,TRBJ2-3,TRBV5-1,TGCGCCAGCAGCTTGGGAAGAGGCACAGATACGCAGTATTTT,CASSLGRGTDTQYF
-,-,TRBJ1-1,TRBV27,TGTGCCAGCATGGGTTGGACAGAGGACACTGAAGCTTTCTTT,CASMGWTEDTEAFF
TRBD1,-,TRBJ1-2,TRBV7-2,TGTGCCAGCAGCCAAGCGACAGGGGGAGGAGGAGGCTACACCTTC,CASSQATGGGGGYTF
-,-,TRBJ1-2,TRBV6-5,TGTGCCAGCAACCTCTTGACGGATCACTATGGCTACACCTTC,CASNLLTDHYGYTF
-,-,TRBJ1-1,TRBV27,TGTGCCAGCCGCTCATGGGGGGTGAACACTGAAGCTTTCTTT,CASRSWGVNTEAFF
-,-,TRBJ1-5,TRBV5-4,TGTGCCAGCAGCCCCGGGCGGAATCAGCCCCAGCATTTT,CASSPGRNQPQHF
-,-,TRBJ1-3,TRBV6-5,TGTGCCAGCCTGCAGCGTCTCTCTGGAAACACCATATATTTT,CASLQRLSGNTIYF
-,-,TRBJ2-1,TRBV9,TGTGCCAGCAGCGTAGGTGCTAGCTCCTACAATGAGCAGTTCTTC,CASSVGASSYNEQFF
-,-,TRBJ1-4,TRBV7-9,TGTGCCAGCAGCGATAATGAAAAACTGTTTTTT,CASSDNEKLFF
-,-,TRBJ2-2,TRBV3-1/TRBV3-2,TGTGCCAGCAGCCAAGTATCTCGTGGTCAGGGCTTACTCACCGGGGAGCTGTTTTTT,CASSQVSRGQGLLTGELFF
-,-,TRBJ2-1,TRBV6-5,TGTGCCAGCAGTTCCATCAATGAGCAGTTCTTC,CASSSINEQFF
TRBD1,few,TRBJ1-2,TRBV9,TGTGCCAGCAGCGGTCATACAGGGGCTGGCTATGGCTACACCTTC,CASSGHTGAGYGYTF
-,-,TRBJ1-4,TRBV30,TGTGCCTGGAGTGCCGCGGGACAAGCTAATGAAAAACTGTTTTTT,CAWSAAGQANEKLFF
-,-,TRBJ1-5,TRBV9,TGTGCCAGCAGCTCACAGGGATTCAATCAGCCCCAGCATTTT,CASSSQGFNQPQHF
-,-,TRBJ2-3,TRBV3-1/TRBV3-2,TGTGCCAGCACCAACGGTACAAACCTGTGGGATACGCAGTATTTT,CASTNGTNLWDTQYF
-,-,TRBJ1-3,TRBV29-1,TGCACGGCACACCTTGGGGGGTCAGGAAACACCATATATTTT,CTAHLGGSGNTIYF
-,-,TRBJ2-7,TRBV30,TGTGCCTGGAGTCACCTGTTTTACGAGCAGTACTTC,CAWSHLFYEQYF
-,-,TRBJ1-4,TRBV7-2,TGTGCCAGCAGCCACCTTGCAACTAATGAAAAACTGTTTTTT,CASSHLATNEKLFF
-,-,TRBJ1-1,TRBV10-1,TGCGCCAGCAGTGAGAACTGGGGCACTGAAGCTTTCTTT,CASSENWGTEAFF
-,-,TRBJ1-3,TRBV30,TGTGCCTGGAGTAAAGGGGGGGCTGGAAACACCATATATTTT,CAWSKGGAGNTIYF
-,-,TRBJ1-2,TRBV19,TGTGCCAGTAGTCAGGGCCATGGCTACACCTTC,CASSQGHGYTF
-,-,TRBJ1-3,TRBV28,TGTGCCAGCAGTTTAAGGGCAAGATCAGCCCACTCTGGAAACACCATATATTTT,CASSLRARSAHSGNTIYF
-,-,TRBJ2-1,TRBV4-1,TGCGCCAGCAGCCGGACTGAGGCCTACAATGAGCAGTTCTTC,CASSRTEAYNEQFF
-,once,TRBJ1-5,TRBV7-2,TGTGCCAGCAGCTTTGACCATAGCAATCAGCCCCAGCATTTT,CASSFDHSNQPQHF
-,-,TRBJ2-2,TRBV6-5,TGTGCCAGCAGCCGGCCTAACACCGGGGAGCTGTTTTTT,CASSRPNTGELFF
-,-,TRBJ2-2,TRBV6-5,TGTGCCAGCAGTTACGACGTACAACCGAACACCGGGGAGCTGTTTTTT,CASSYDVQPNTGELFF
-,few,TRBJ2-2,TRBV28,TGTGCCAGCAGTTCCCCTCAGGGTACCGGGGAGCTGTTTTTT,CASSSPQGTGELFF
-,-,TRBJ1-4,TRBV7-2,TGTGCCAGCAGCCTCACCGGGACGGGGGTTAATGGAGGGCTGTTTTTT,CASSLTGTGVNGGLFF
-,-,TRBJ1-6,TRBV5-1,TGCGCCAGCAGCTTCATAGGAGAATTTTATAATTCACCCCTCCACTTT,CASSFIGEFYNSPLHF
-,-,TRBJ2-3,TRBV7-2,TGTGCCAGCAGCCCACTCGCAGATACGCAGTATTTT,CASSPLADTQYF
-,-,TRBJ2-3,TRBV30,TGTGCCTGGAGAGGAGTCTCGGATACGCAGTATTTT,CAWRGVSDTQYF
TRBD1,once,TRBJ2-1,TRBV5-1,TGCGCCAGCAGGAGACAGGGGGCGATTACTGAGCAGTTCTTC,CASRRQGAITEQFF
TRBD2,-,TRBJ2-1,TRBV9,TGTGCCAGCATGAGACTAGCGGGGGGGCTATCCTACAATGAGCAGTTCTTC,CASMRLAGGLSYNEQFF
-,-,TRBJ2-7,TRBV5-6,TGTGCCAGCAGGTACGGGAGGCACCGCGGGGGCAACGAGCAGTACTTC,CASRYGRHRGGNEQYF
-,-,TRBJ1-5,TRBV12-3/TRBV12-4,TGTGCCACCGCGGACGGACAAGAGCAGCCCCAGCATTTT,CATADGQEQPQHF
TRBD1,-,TRBJ1-2,TRBV11-3,TGTGCCAGCAGCCGACAGGGAATCGGCTACACCTTC,CASSRQGIGYTF
-,-,TRBJ1-4,TRBV7-2,TGTGCCAGCAGCTTACAGGGAACTAATGAAAAACTGTTTTTT,CASSLQGTNEKLFF
-,-,TRBJ2-7,TRBV5-1,TGCGCCAGCAGCTTAGACAGGACCCTATCCTACGAGCAGTACTTC,CASSLDRTLSYEQYF
-,-,TRBJ1-1,TRBV19,TGTGCCAGTAGTCGAGTACTAATGAACACTGAAGCTTTCTTT,CASSRVLMNTEAFF
TRBD1,-,TRBJ1-6,TRBV18,TGTGCCAGCCCTCCCACGGGACAGGGAAATTCACCCCTCCACTTT,CASPPTGQGNSPLHF
-,-,TRBJ1-5,TRBV30,TGTGCCTGGAGGGATCAATACTATAGCAATCAGCCCCAGCATTTT,CAWRDQYYSNQPQHF
-,once,TRBJ2-1,TRBV14,TGTGCCAGCAGCCAAGACCCAGCGGAGCGGCAGTTCTTC,CASSQDPAERQFF
-,-,TRBJ2-7,TRBV5-1,TGCGCCAGCAGCCGGGACCGAAACTACGAGCAGTACTTC,CASSRDRNYEQYF
-,-,TRBJ1-4,TRBV10-3,TGTGCCACTTCAGGTCAGGGATCGCGGGAAAAACTGTTTTTT,CATSGQGSREKLFF
-,-,TRBJ1-5,TRBV6-5,TGTGCCAGCAGGTCCAATCAGCCCCAGCATTTT,CASRSNQPQHF
-,once,TRBJ1-1,TRBV7-9,TGTGCCAGCGACGGGCGGGGCAGGAACACTGAAGCTTTCTTT,CASDGRGRNTEAFF
-,-,TRBJ1-6,TRBV7-8,TGTGCCAGCAGCCCACTCCGGACAGCTAATTCACCCCTCCACTTT,CASSPLRTANSPLHF
TRBD1,-,TRBJ2-7,TRBV7-2,TGTGCCAGCAGCCCCAACAGACAGGGCTACGAGCAGTACTTC,CASSPNRQGYEQYF
-,-,TRBJ1-5,TRBV19,TGTGCCAGTAGAGGAACGGGCCCTTGGAATCAGCCCCAGCATTTT,CASRGTGPWNQPQHF